This T cell receptor (beta chain) comes out of a study of PD-L1 blockade in urothelial cancer. Assay: immunoSEQ multiplex PCR; the TCRdb copy retains only in-frame clones and omits some. This table holds hundreds of clones, 35% to 50% found once. The germline V gene has CDR1 KGHSH and CDR2 LQKENI. Trimming shortened V by 4 bases and J by 0 bases, and 3 bases separated the two germline ends. The CDR3 is made up of 13 amino acids. This sequence joins TRBV18 and TRBJ1-4; D is ambiguous. This sequence was found in a woman of 80 years or more with urothelial cancer. The sequences come from tumor tissue, collected before atezolizumab (anti-PD-L1) treatment. The DNA of the CDR3 is TGTGCCAGCTCACGGTCAACTAATGAAAAACTGTTTTTT. This gives the protein CASSRSTNEKLFF.